Below, 22 T cell receptor beta chains from the same sample are listed, as sequenced in a study of Ad26.COV2.S vaccination and SARS-CoV-2 variants. TCRdb's copy holds only in-frame clones and misses some; the assay was immunoSEQ multiplex PCR. The sample carries 300,000 to 450,000 clones, 70% to 90% recorded once. Regarding treatment: approximately 18 received Ad26.COV2.S at low or high dose, single or two shots; about 5 received placebo; per-sample allocation not given. Sample collection was performed on day 63 after the first vaccine or placebo injection. Sequenced material: peripheral blood, taken in a trial of Ad26.COV2.S vaccine versus placebo. These receptor sequences come from a person between 18 and 65 years old who received the Ad26.COV2.S COVID-19 vaccine or a placebo.

The chain is built from TRBV7-9 and TRBJ2-1; 8 bases agree with TRBD2. V lost 3 bases and J lost 6; bases outside the gene matches: 10. Germline V gene sequence: CDR1 SEHNR, CDR2 FQNEAQ (reference sequence). The CDR3 consists of 16 residues. CDR3 sequence (DNA): TGTGCCAGCAGCTTGTTTCTTAGCGGGAAAAGCAATGAGCAGTTCTTC. Translation gives CASSLFLSGKSNEQFF.

This clone was recorded a few times. The chain carries TRBV6-6 and TRBJ1-5; possible D gene TRBD1, 6 bases. V was shortened by 8 bases and J by 7 bases, with 15 bases between the two germline ends. This CDR3 has 13 amino acids. CDR1 and CDR2 from the germline V gene are MNHNY and SVGAGI (reference sequence). For the CDR3, the DNA is TGTGCCAGCTCGTCAGGGGAGGCCCAGCCCCAGCATTTT. As protein: CASSSGEAQPQHF.

The chain uses TRBV28 and TRBJ1-1; D call uncertain. CDR1 is MDHEN and CDR2 is SYDVKM in the germline V gene. V shed 4 bases and J shed 7 bases, with 7 bases lying between them. The CDR3 length is 11 residues. The CDR3 protein is CASSSGFEAFF. The CDR3 DNA follows: TGTGCCAGCAGTTCTGGGTTTGAAGCTTTCTTT.

The rearrangement links TRBV6-2 or TRBV6-3 to TRBJ2-7; the D gene is possibly TRBD2 (6 bases). Germline assignment: CDR1 MNHEY and CDR2 SVGEGT. Trimming stripped 6 bases from V and 3 bases from J, with 21 bases between. This CDR3 is 16 amino acids long. CDR3 loop: CASSIRDGAGIYEQYF. CDR3 sequence (DNA): TGTGCCAGCAGCATCAGAGACGGGGCGGGGATCTACGAGCAGTACTTC.

This chain links TRBV14 with TRBJ2-1; 16 bases map to TRBD2. This CDR3 has 20 amino acids. Germline loops: CDR1 SGHDN, CDR2 FVKESK. The trim removed 0 bases at V and 2 bases at J, leaving 7 bases unmatched. In DNA, the CDR3 is TGTGCCAGCAGCCAAGAATGGGGGACTAGCGGGAGGGGCCCCTACAATGAGCAGTTCTTC. Encoded protein: CASSQEWGTSGRGPYNEQFF.

The gene calls are TRBV5-1 and TRBJ2-3, with 14 positions matching TRBD2. The length of the CDR3 is 19 residues. The germline V gene has CDR1 SGHRS and CDR2 YFSETQ. The J segment lost 1 base and the V segment lost 2 bases, leaving 9 bases of the junction unmatched. The CDR3 spells CASSFGTSGSPGGTDTQYF. In DNA form, the CDR3 reads TGCGCCAGCAGCTTTGGGACTAGCGGGAGTCCTGGTGGCACAGATACGCAGTATTTT.

CDR3 coding DNA: TGTGCCAGCTATCAAGGGGACAGGGCCTCCTACGAGCAGTACTTC. This translates into CASYQGDRASYEQYF. The chain employs TRBV2 and TRBJ2-7; 9 bases match TRBD1. The CDR3 totals 15 residues. The germline gives CDR1 SNHLY, CDR2 FYNNEI. J was trimmed by 0 bases and V by 8 bases; bases with no gene match: 8. The entire variable domain, with the rest obtained from reference TRBV2 and TRBJ2-7, is as follows: EPEVTQTPSHQVTQMGQEVILRCVPISNHLYFYWYRQILGQKVEFLVSFYNNEISEKSEIFDDQFSVERPDGSNFTLKIRSTKLEDSAMYFCASYQGDRASYEQYFGPGTRLTVT.

The chain has TRBV11-3 and TRBJ2-1, with 8 bases identical to TRBD2. Germline CDR1 is SGHNT and CDR2 is YENEEA. The CDR3 has 13 residues. Trimming removed 5 bases from V and 6 bases from J; junction bases left unmatched: 3. The CDR3 spells CASSVREGNEQFF. CDR3 sequence (DNA): TGTGCCAGCAGCGTACGGGAGGGCAATGAGCAGTTCTTC.

The chain has TRBV3-1 (or the pseudogene TRBV3-2) and TRBJ2-5; TRBD2 aligns across 8 bases. This CDR3 contains 13 residues. Germline V gene lookup returns CDR1 LGHDT and CDR2 YNNKEL (reference sequence). Unmatched junction bases numbered 4, after V lost 5 bases and J lost 5 bases. As DNA, the CDR3 is TGTGCCAGCAGCAATAGCGGGGAGGAGACCCAGTACTTC. This translates into CASSNSGEETQYF.

The chain employs TRBV7-8 and TRBJ1-1; TRBD1 might be the D (5 bases). CDR1 SGHVS and CDR2 FQNEAQ come from the germline V gene. The V end was cut by 1 base, the J end by 7 bases, with 16 bases between. This CDR3 is built from 15 residues. CDR3: CASSLEGRSSFEAFF. CDR3 coding DNA: TGTGCCAGCAGCTTAGAGGGACGGTCGAGTTTTGAAGCTTTCTTT.

V and J are TRBV7-2 and TRBJ2-2, with 12 bases aligning to TRBD2. The CDR3 is made up of 15 amino acids. From germline, CDR1 is SGHTA and CDR2 FQGNSA. Unmatched junction bases numbered 5, after V lost 6 bases and J lost 6 bases. Here the CDR3 reads CASRSRLAGAGELFF. The CDR3 nucleotides are TGTGCCAGCAGATCGCGACTAGCGGGAGCCGGGGAGCTGTTTTTT.

This clone was seen once. The chain uses TRBV19 and TRBJ2-2; 7 positions agree with TRBD2. Germline V gene data show CDR1 as LNHDA and CDR2 as SQIVND (reference sequence). V lost 7 bases, J lost 0 bases, and 8 bases stayed unmatched. CDR3 length: 16 residues. CDR3: CASTKLTSPNTGELFF. As DNA, the CDR3 is TGTGCCAGTACCAAATTGACTAGCCCGAACACCGGGGAGCTGTTTTTT.

V and J are TRBV27 and TRBJ2-7; no clear D gene. The CDR3 has 13 amino acids. The V and J ends lost 1 base and 6 bases respectively, with 10 bases between them. The germline gives CDR1 MNHEY, CDR2 SMNVEV (reference sequence). As DNA, the CDR3 is TGTGCCAGCAGTTTATACAGTGCGCTCGAGCAGTACTTC. Encoded protein: CASSLYSALEQYF.

This clone has just a few counts. The J gene is TRBJ1-5, the V gene TRBV6-6; 8 nucleotides align to TRBD1. After removal of 7 bases from V and 6 bases from J, the junction contained 5 bases not matched to a gene. In germline, CDR1 is MNHNY, CDR2 SVGAGI (reference sequence). The CDR3 loop spans 13 amino acids. The DNA of the CDR3 is TGTGCCAGCACCAGGACAGGGACTCAGCCCCAGCATTTT. It yields the protein CASTRTGTQPQHF.

V gene TRBV2 combines with J gene TRBJ1-1, with 9 bases that match TRBD1. Trimming took 3 bases from V and 6 from J; bases not matched to a gene: 8. From germline, CDR1 is SNHLY and CDR2 FYNNEI. The CDR3 runs 15 residues. For the CDR3, the DNA is TGTGCCAGCAGTGACCCCGGACAGGGGTATGCTGAAGCTTTCTTT. It codes for CASSDPGQGYAEAFF.

This rearrangement joins TRBV6-5 to TRBJ1-6; D is ambiguous. The CDR3 totals 15 residues. CDR1 is MNHEY, CDR2 SVGAGI, per germline. V dropped 7 bases and J dropped 9 bases, with 19 bases sitting between them. CDR3 DNA sequence: TGTGCCAGCATTCCCCGTCCAGGCCCGTCTTCACCCCTCCACTTT. Amino acids: CASIPRPGPSSPLHF.

The chain uses TRBV5-4 and TRBJ2-1; 12 positions agree with TRBD2. This CDR3 comprises 17 residues. Germline V gene sequence: CDR1 SGHNT, CDR2 YYREEE (reference sequence). The ends lost 2 bases at V and 4 bases at J; junction bases unmatched: 7. CDR3 region: CASSLTASGGGYNEQFF. As DNA, the CDR3 is TGTGCCAGCAGCTTAACGGCTAGCGGGGGGGGATACAATGAGCAGTTCTTC.

The chain has TRBV21-1 and TRBJ2-7; the table's D call TRBD2 went unverified against the DNA. TRBV21-1 is an annotated pseudogene. This CDR3 region has 16 residues. The CDR3, as DNA: TGTGCCAGCAGCCCAAGTCGGGGGGTGTCTCCCTACGAGCAGTACTTC. Its protein is CASSPSRGVSPYEQYF.

V and J are TRBV28 and TRBJ2-7; 7 nucleotides agree with TRBD2. Germline V gene data show CDR1 as MDHEN and CDR2 as SYDVKM. Losses at the gene ends were 6 bases for V and 0 bases for J; bases not matched to a gene: 8. The CDR3 is 15 residues long. The CDR3 is CASRIQRGSSYEQYF. The CDR3 DNA is TGTGCCAGCAGGATCCAGCGGGGTAGCTCCTACGAGCAGTACTTC.

The rearrangement uses TRBV3-1 (or the pseudogene TRBV3-2) and TRBJ2-5, with no clear D. From germline, CDR1 is LGHDT and CDR2 YNNKEL (reference sequence). There are 18 residues in the CDR3. Trimming pared 2 bases from V and 2 bases from J, leaving 21 bases between. In DNA form, the CDR3 reads TGTGCCAGCAGCCAAATCCCCTCCGGTGACTCCGTGCAAGAGACCCAGTACTTC. Amino acid sequence: CASSQIPSGDSVQETQYF.

This clone was observed once. The rearrangement uses TRBV6-5 and TRBJ2-5, with D possibly TRBD2 on 5 matching bases. Trimming pared 4 bases from V and 5 bases from J, leaving 11 bases between. This CDR3 has 13 amino acids. The germline V gene encodes CDR1 MNHEY and CDR2 SVGAGI. In nucleotides, the CDR3 is TGTGCCAGCAGTTGGACTGGCTCGGAGACCCAGTACTTC. This encodes CASSWTGSETQYF.

The chain combines TRBV3-1 (or the pseudogene TRBV3-2) with TRBJ2-3; 12 bases match TRBD2. The ends lost 0 bases at V and 4 bases at J; junction bases unmatched: 5. This CDR3 has 17 residues. Looked up from germline, CDR1 is LGHDT and CDR2 is YNNKEL (reference sequence). This CDR3 is CASSQDPWTSGADTQYF. The CDR3, as DNA: TGTGCCAGCAGCCAAGACCCTTGGACTAGCGGGGCAGATACGCAGTATTTT.